A selection of T cell receptor beta chains follows, all from one sample in a study of T cell repertoires in cytomegalovirus infection. In TCRdb, the reads were re-called with MiXCR into one record per CDR3 protein. The repertoire holds about 830,000 distinct CDR3 sequences, with over 25% as singletons. Their antigen targets remain unknown. Specimen: cultured CD8+ T cells from PBMCs, collected from culture after CMV antigen stimulation. These receptors originate from a human donor in good health (CMV status not recorded). Some clones in this sample may be carry-over from other donors' samples. The CDR3 runs from the conserved cysteine through the conserved F or W. The order of the fields is J gene, V gene, clone size, D gene, CDR3 protein, CDR3 DNA. The D gene is left open where the match is weak. Size values are once, few and many counts, or a class for expanded clones, and some rows have none.

TRBJ2-3 | TRBV4-1 | few | . | CASSQVVGGPHTDTQYF | TGCGCCAGCAGCCAAGTAGTAGGCGGACCCCACACAGATACGCAGTATTTT
TRBJ2-3 | TRBV6-6 | few | . | CASNFQQGHTDTQYF | TGTGCCAGCAATTTCCAACAGGGACACACAGATACGCAGTATTTT
TRBJ2-3 | TRBV20-1 | . | TRBD2 | CSASSTSGGAGDTQYF | TGCAGTGCTAGTTCGACTAGCGGGGGGGCGGGAGATACGCAGTATTTT
TRBJ2-1 | TRBV29-1 | few | . | CSVDFPLLGDEQFF | TGCAGCGTTGACTTTCCTCTTCTGGGGGATGAGCAGTTCTTC
TRBJ1-1 | TRBV6-5 | . | . | CASSYSAGANTEAFF | TGTGCCAGCAGTTACTCGGCAGGGGCCAACACTGAAGCTTTCTTT
TRBJ2-5 | TRBV9 | few | TRBD1 | CASSIQGLGVQETQYF | TGTGCCAGCAGCATACAGGGGTTAGGGGTACAAGAGACCCAGTACTTC
TRBJ1-2 | TRBV18 | few | TRBD1 | CASSPPDRGSYRGYTF | TGTGCCAGCTCACCCCCGGACAGGGGATCGTATAGGGGCTACACCTTC
TRBJ2-1 | TRBV6-4 | few | TRBD1 | CATQREQGIDSYNEQFF | TGTGCCACCCAACGGGAACAGGGGATAGACTCCTACAATGAGCAGTTCTTC
TRBJ1-5 | TRBV4-1 | . | . | CASSQGALSNQPQHF | TGCGCCAGCAGCCAGGGGGCCCTTAGCAATCAGCCCCAGCATTTT
TRBJ1-1 | TRBV12-3/TRBV12-4 | few | TRBD1 | CASSPGTGVDLAFF | TGTGCCAGCAGCCCCGGGACAGGGGTCGATCTAGCTTTCTTT
TRBJ2-2 | TRBV24-1 | . | . | CATGGPGGGRNTGELFF | TGTGCCACCGGTGGGCCAGGGGGCGGGAGGAACACCGGGGAGCTGTTTTTT
TRBJ1-1 | TRBV7-9 | . | . | CASSLVRVRDTEAFF | TGTGCCAGCAGCTTAGTCAGGGTGAGGGACACTGAAGCTTTCTTT
TRBJ2-2 | TRBV7-9 | . | TRBD2 | CASSPATGTSVAGELFF | TGTGCCAGCAGCCCCGCGACCGGGACTAGCGTTGCCGGGGAGCTGTTTTTT
TRBJ1-1 | TRBV7-6 | many | . | CASSLNDKENTEAFF | TGTGCCAGCAGCTTAAACGACAAGGAAAACACTGAAGCTTTCTTT
TRBJ1-1 | TRBV4-1 | . | . | CASSQEHRVNTEAFF | TGCGCCAGCAGCCAAGAGCACAGAGTTAACACTGAAGCTTTCTTT
TRBJ1-2 | TRBV7-9 | few | . | CASSPVQPNYGYTF | TGTGCCAGCAGCCCCGTACAGCCTAACTATGGCTACACCTTC
TRBJ1-1 | TRBV7-9 | . | . | CASSFPDGMNTEAFF | TGTGCCAGCAGCTTCCCCGACGGGATGAACACTGAAGCTTTCTTT
TRBJ2-1 | TRBV6-1 | . | TRBD2 | CASSPLAGGIHEQFF | TGTGCCAGCAGCCCACTAGCGGGGGGGATCCATGAGCAGTTCTTC
TRBJ2-7 | TRBV27 | few | . | CASSSGLYYEQYF | TGTGCCAGCAGCTCCGGACTTTACTACGAGCAGTACTTC
TRBJ2-1 | TRBV10-3 | . | TRBD2 | CAINTIGTSSYNEQFF | TGTGCCATCAACACAATCGGGACTAGCTCCTACAATGAGCAGTTCTTC
TRBJ2-3 | TRBV7-2 | many | . | CASSLGVSLFTDTQYF | TGTGCCAGCAGCTTAGGAGTCAGCCTCTTCACAGATACGCAGTATTTT
TRBJ1-1 | TRBV6-1 | few | . | CASSEVGRSSSAFF | TGTGCCAGCAGTGAAGTCGGACGGTCAAGTAGTGCTTTCTTT
TRBJ2-5 | TRBV6-1 | many | . | CASSPAGGQETQYF | TGTGCCAGCTCGCCAGCTGGGGGCCAAGAGACCCAGTACTTC
TRBJ1-1 | TRBV7-6 | many | . | CASSLESGQPNTEAFF | TGTGCCAGCAGCTTAGAGTCTGGACAGCCGAACACTGAAGCTTTCTTT
TRBJ2-3 | TRBV20-1 | . | TRBD2 | CSARESGTRGAGTQYF | TGCAGTGCTAGAGAATCCGGGACTAGAGGGGCCGGTACGCAGTATTTT
TRBJ1-2 | TRBV6-1 | few | . | CASMDWGYGYTF | TGTGCCAGCATGGACTGGGGCTATGGCTACACCTTC
TRBJ2-1 | TRBV12-3/TRBV12-4 | . | TRBD1 | CASSHTGQKYNEQFF | TGTGCCAGCAGTCATACGGGACAGAAATACAATGAGCAGTTCTTC
TRBJ1-3 | TRBV6-5 | . | . | CASSVGRYSGNTIYF | TGTGCCAGCAGTGTCGGACGGTACTCTGGAAACACCATATATTTT
TRBJ2-3 | TRBV5-6 | . | . | CASSPGTSLGTQYF | TGTGCCAGCAGCCCCGGGACATCGCTGGGTACGCAGTATTTT
TRBJ1-1 | TRBV4-1 | . | . | CASSQGEQLTNTEAFF | TGCGCCAGCAGCCAAGGCGAACAGCTCACGAACACTGAAGCTTTCTTT
TRBJ2-1 | TRBV5-1 | . | TRBD2 | CASSPVLAGGPRDEQFF | TGCGCCAGCAGCCCGGTGCTAGCGGGGGGTCCACGGGATGAGCAGTTCTTC
TRBJ2-5 | TRBV19 | few | . | CASSIHEDQETQYF | TGTGCCAGTAGTATTCACGAGGACCAAGAGACCCAGTACTTC
TRBJ1-2 | TRBV27 | . | TRBD1 | CASSPHRLRDRDGYTF | TGTGCCAGCAGTCCCCACCGACTCCGGGACAGGGACGGCTACACCTTC
TRBJ1-5 | TRBV6-2/TRBV6-3 | . | . | CASSYWGNSNQPQHF | TGTGCCAGCAGTTATTGGGGGAATAGCAATCAGCCCCAGCATTTT
TRBJ1-1 | TRBV7-9 | once | TRBD1 | CASSGIETGVVLTEAFF | TGTGCCAGCAGCGGGATAGAGACAGGGGTGGTTTTGACTGAAGCTTTCTTT
TRBJ2-1 | TRBV19 | many | TRBD1 | CASSIPPKTGWMDNEQFF | TGTGCCAGTAGTATACCCCCCAAGACAGGGTGGATGGACAATGAGCAGTTCTTC
TRBJ1-6 | TRBV7-3 | . | . | CASSLRESRSPLHF | TGTGCCAGCAGCTTACGGGAGTCTCGTTCACCCCTCCACTTT
TRBJ2-3 | TRBV25-1 | . | . | CASSPMGTDTQYF | TGTGCCAGCAGTCCTATGGGCACAGATACGCAGTATTTT
TRBJ2-1 | TRBV11-1 | . | . | CASSLALGGDEQFF | TGTGCCAGCAGCTTAGCGCTTGGAGGGGATGAGCAGTTCTTC
TRBJ2-7 | TRBV7-8 | many | . | CASSLKEGRIYEQYF | TGTGCCAGCAGCCTAAAGGAGGGAAGGATCTACGAGCAGTACTTC
TRBJ2-3 | TRBV5-4 | once | TRBD2 | CASSSSLAGGPATQYF | TGTGCCAGCAGTTCTAGTCTAGCGGGGGGCCCCGCGACGCAGTATTTT
TRBJ2-3 | TRBV12-3/TRBV12-4 | . | . | CASTHLGWADTQYF | TGTGCCAGCACCCATCTGGGGTGGGCAGATACGCAGTATTTT